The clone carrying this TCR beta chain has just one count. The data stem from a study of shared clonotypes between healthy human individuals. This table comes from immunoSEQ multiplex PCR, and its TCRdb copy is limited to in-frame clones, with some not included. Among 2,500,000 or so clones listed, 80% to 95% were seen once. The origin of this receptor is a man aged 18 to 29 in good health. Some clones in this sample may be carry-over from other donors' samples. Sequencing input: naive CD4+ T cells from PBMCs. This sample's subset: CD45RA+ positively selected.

The CDR3 DNA is TGCAGTGCCTTATACACCGGGGAGCTGTTTTTT. Its translation is CSALYTGELFF. V is TRBV20-1 and J is TRBJ2-2; D is unresolved. The CDR3 length is 11 residues. Trimming removed 6 bases from V and 3 bases from J, with 5 bases in between. Per the germline V gene, CDR1 is DFQATT and CDR2 is SNEGSKA (reference sequence).